The 23 T cell receptor beta chains in this list originate from one sample, sequenced in a study of control samples from healthy donors and cancer patients. Clones were read by immunoSEQ multiplex PCR, and TCRdb kept only the in-frame ones, dropping some. The sample lists about 170,000 clones; approximately 91% were seen once. Source material: blood. The receptors here all came from a woman aged 40 to 50 in good health.

The chain couples TRBV6-5 to TRBJ2-2, with TRBD2 identical over 9 bases. CDR1 and CDR2 from the germline V gene are MNHEY and SVGAGI. J was trimmed by 1 base and V by 6 bases; bases with no gene match: 3. The CDR3 totals 15 residues. CDR3 amino acids: CASRIAGVNTGELFF. The CDR3 DNA is TGTGCCAGCAGAATAGCGGGGGTGAACACCGGGGAGCTGTTTTTT.

This rearrangement joins TRBV4-1 to TRBJ1-5; D is unresolved. The CDR3 has 16 amino acids. Trimming left V 1 base short and J 0 bases short, with 10 bases between. CDR1 is MGHRA, CDR2 YSYEKL, per germline. CDR3 in amino acids: CASSQGYQISNQPQHF. DNA of the CDR3: TGCGCCAGCAGCCAAGGGTATCAGATTAGCAATCAGCCCCAGCATTTT.

The chain links TRBV24-1 to TRBJ2-2, with D tentatively TRBD2 (6 bases). The length of the CDR3 is 13 residues. Germline CDR1 is KGHDR and CDR2 is SFDVKD. Trimming removed 4 bases from V and 7 bases from J, with 9 bases in between. CDR3 protein: CATSEGEDGELFF. The CDR3 bases are TGTGCCACCAGTGAGGGGGAGGACGGGGAGCTGTTTTTT.

V is TRBV6-6 and J is TRBJ1-1; 8 bases are shared with TRBD1. With V trimmed by 5 bases and J by 6 bases, 5 bases remained unmatched. Germline CDR1 and CDR2: MNHNY and SVGAGI (reference sequence). The CDR3 is 13 amino acids. The CDR3 bases are TGTGCCAGCAGTGCGACAGGGGATGCTGAAGCTTTCTTT. Protein sequence: CASSATGDAEAFF.

The chain employs TRBV5-1 and TRBJ1-4; D might be TRBD1 (5 bases). Germline CDR1 and CDR2: SGHRS and YFSETQ. The CDR3 spans 16 residues. The germline V and J ends were trimmed by 2 bases and 2 bases, with 13 bases remaining between them. The CDR3 DNA reads TGCGCCAGCAGCTTAGGACACCAGAGCACTAATGAAAAACTGTTTTTT. Translation gives CASSLGHQSTNEKLFF.

The chain has TRBV7-7 and TRBJ2-5; D possibly corresponds to TRBD2 (5 bases). CDR3 length: 12 amino acids. Per germline, CDR1 SSHAT and CDR2 FNYEAQ (reference sequence). The V gene lost 5 bases and the J gene lost 8 bases, with 12 bases spanning the gap. The CDR3 loop is CASSDSSLTQYF. The DNA for the CDR3 is TGTGCCAGCAGCGACTCTAGCTTAACCCAGTACTTC.

The chain joins TRBV7-2 to TRBJ2-2, with 7 bases aligning to TRBD2. This CDR3 region has 14 residues. The germline gives CDR1 SGHTA, CDR2 FQGNSA. After removal of 5 bases from V and 4 bases from J, the junction contained 4 bases not matched to a gene. CDR3 DNA: TGTGCCAGCAGCGGGGGACTATTCACCGGGGAGCTGTTTTTT. Protein product: CASSGGLFTGELFF.

The CDR3 spells CASSLGTGGFTNEKLFF. CDR3 in DNA: TGTGCCAGCAGCCTCGGGACAGGGGGATTCACTAATGAAAAACTGTTTTTT. The V call is TRBV7-9, the J call TRBJ1-4, with 11 bases lining up with TRBD1. Germline CDR1 SEHNR, CDR2 FQNEAQ (reference sequence). V shed 5 bases and J 2 bases; nucleotides not matched to a gene: 7. The CDR3 consists of 17 residues.

The gene calls are TRBV7-2 and TRBJ1-1; D not certain. V lost 5 bases, J lost 6 bases, and 7 bases lay in between. CDR1 and CDR2 (germline): SGHTA, FQGNSA. The CDR3 totals 11 residues. The CDR3 coding sequence is TGTGCCAGCAGCCTTCTCGCTGAAGCTTTCTTT. As protein: CASSLLAEAFF.

This clone was picked up one time. This chain uses TRBV6-1 with TRBJ2-1; D not certain. Trimming removed 2 bases from V and 6 bases from J, with 14 bases in between. Germline V lookup: CDR1 MNHNS, CDR2 SASEGT. The CDR3 length is 15 residues. Here the CDR3 DNA reads TGTGCCAGCAGTGAAAGGTCACTCAGAAGCAATGAGCAGTTCTTC. The encoded protein is CASSERSLRSNEQFF.

This sequence joins TRBV18 and TRBJ1-3, with D unclear. Between the trimmed V and J ends, which lost 3 bases and 0 bases, there was a span of 9 bases. The CDR3 sequence is 15 residues long. Germline-derived CDR1 and CDR2 are KGHSH and LQKENI. Here the CDR3 reads CASSPRENSGNTIYF. The CDR3 bases are TGTGCCAGCTCACCGAGGGAGAACTCTGGAAACACCATATATTTT.

The chain recombines TRBV7-9 with TRBJ1-2; maybe TRBD1 (6 bases). Germline lookup yields CDR1 SEHNR and CDR2 FQNEAQ (reference sequence). This CDR3 comprises 13 residues. Trimming pared 4 bases from V and 3 bases from J, leaving 9 bases between. The CDR3: CASSSTGYYGYTF. The CDR3 DNA is TGTGCCAGCAGCTCGACAGGATACTATGGCTACACCTTC.

V usage is TRBV18 and J usage is TRBJ1-2; no firm D call. The CDR3 length is 14 residues. The germline CDR1 and CDR2 sequences are KGHSH and LQKENI. The V and J ends lost 3 bases and 1 base respectively, with 9 bases between them. The CDR3 nucleotides are TGTGCCAGCTCACCCTCGGGCGATAACTATGGCTACACCTTC. Translated, it gives CASSPSGDNYGYTF.

The sample holds one count of this clone. The CDR3 coding sequence is TGCGCCAGCAGCCAAGATGAGTCTGGAAACACCATATATTTT. It is translated as CASSQDESGNTIYF. V is TRBV4-1 and J is TRBJ1-3, with unresolved D. Trimming stripped 0 bases from V and 1 base from J, with 4 bases between. This CDR3 has 14 amino acids. Germline CDR1 is MGHRA and CDR2 is YSYEKL.

This chain links TRBV5-1 with TRBJ2-2; D call uncertain. Germline CDR1 SGHRS, CDR2 YFSETQ. The CDR3 loop spans 13 amino acids. Trimming left V 3 bases short and J 7 bases short, with 10 bases between. The CDR3 reads CASSSTESGELFF. Written as DNA, the CDR3 is TGCGCCAGCAGCTCCACTGAGAGCGGGGAGCTGTTTTTT.

The V call is TRBV10-3, the J call TRBJ1-4; TRBD1 matches at 9 bases. CDR3 length: 16 amino acids. Germline V gene data show CDR1 as ENHRY and CDR2 as SYGVKD. Trimming at V came to 3 bases and at J to 7 bases, leaving 9 bases not matched to a gene. CDR3 in DNA: TGTGCCATCAGTGATCCCACAGGGGGCGAACGTGAAAAACTGTTTTTT. As protein: CAISDPTGGEREKLFF.

This clone was counted a few times. The chain couples TRBV4-2 to TRBJ2-5; TRBD1 or TRBD2 may be the D gene (5 bases each). In germline, CDR1 is LGHNA, CDR2 YNFKEQ. Trimming removed 1 base from V and 2 bases from J, with 17 bases in between. The CDR3 runs to 17 residues. The CDR3 DNA is TGTGCCAGCAGCCAAGTTGTGGGACCATCCACTCAAGAGACCCAGTACTTC. Translation gives CASSQVVGPSTQETQYF.

The J gene is TRBJ1-5, the V gene TRBV27, with a weak D call TRBD1 (6 bases). CDR1 and CDR2 from the germline V gene are MNHEY and SMNVEV (reference sequence). CDR3 length: 13 residues. V shed 6 bases and J shed 4 bases, with 10 bases lying between them. The CDR3 loop reads CASRQGMNQPQHF. Written as DNA, the CDR3 is TGTGCCAGCAGACAGGGAATGAATCAGCCCCAGCATTTT.

With regard to this clone: The sample carries other DNA sequences with the same CDR3. This chain joins TRBV5-1 and TRBJ2-5; D perhaps matches TRBD2 (7 bases). The CDR3 runs 13 residues. Germline V lookup: CDR1 SGHRS, CDR2 YFSETQ. V was trimmed by 5 bases and J by 3 bases, leaving 11 bases between them. The CDR3 nucleotides read TGCGCCAGCAGTTTAGGGGGGGAAGAGACCCAGTACTTC. Amino acid sequence: CASSLGGEETQYF.

The chain combines TRBV6-5 with TRBJ1-2; 8 positions match TRBD1. CDR3 size: 12 residues. Germline V gene data show CDR1 as MNHEY and CDR2 as SVGAGI. The junction had 6 bases not matched to a gene; V was cut back by 7 bases and J by 8 bases. In DNA, the CDR3 is TGTGCCAGCACCCCAGGGGGCTTAGGCTACACCTTC. Its translation is CASTPGGLGYTF.

This chain joins TRBV10-3 and TRBJ1-1; D ambiguous. The CDR3 has 13 amino acids. V was trimmed by 3 bases and J by 3 bases, leaving 8 bases between them. The germline V gene has CDR1 ENHRY and CDR2 SYGVKD. As DNA, the CDR3 is TGTGCCATCAGTGAATGGCAGGACACTGAAGCTTTCTTT. Amino acid sequence: CAISEWQDTEAFF.

The V and J genes are TRBV20-1 and TRBJ1-1; D remains ambiguous. The V gene lost 3 bases and the J gene lost 0 bases, with 8 bases spanning the gap. The CDR3 runs to 13 residues. In germline, CDR1 is DFQATT, CDR2 SNEGSKA (reference sequence). The CDR3 spells CSASSALNTEAFF. CDR3 sequence (DNA): TGCAGTGCTAGTTCGGCCCTGAACACTGAAGCTTTCTTT.

The chain employs TRBV12-3 or TRBV12-4 and TRBJ2-1; either TRBD1 or TRBD2 may supply D (6 bases each). With 10 bases removed from V and 4 bases from J, the gap between germline ends came to 14 bases. The length of the CDR3 is 13 residues. CDR3 in amino acids: CATSRGGYNEQFF. DNA of the CDR3: TGTGCCACCTCTCGAGGGGGGTACAATGAGCAGTTCTTC.